This TCR beta chain was captured in a study of shared clonotypes between healthy human individuals. TCRdb keeps only in-frame clones here, not all; method: immunoSEQ multiplex PCR. The table lists some 1.1 million clones, approximately 80% of them singletons, with over 0.8% in the top ten. Germline CDR1 and CDR2: SGHAT and FQNNGV. This CDR3 has 13 residues. The junction had 7 bases not matched to a gene; V was cut back by 5 bases and J by 7 bases. V usage is TRBV11-2 and J usage is TRBJ1-1, with TRBD1 identical over 7 bases. Source material: memory CD4+ T cells from PBMCs. Subset indicated: CD45RA-negative fraction. This TCR was recovered from a man aged 18 to 30 in good health. Some clones in this sample may be carry-over from other donors' samples. The CDR3 loop reads CASSLQQGNEAFF. The CDR3 DNA reads TGTGCCAGCAGCCTACAACAGGGGAATGAAGCTTTCTTT.